Below are 32 T cell receptor beta chains sequenced from a single sample in a study of blood T cell repertoires in COVID-19. Produced via immunoSEQ multiplex PCR; TCRdb's table is partial and in-frame only. The sample includes about 16,000 clones, 85% to 90% of them seen just once. Sequencing input: peripheral blood. Every receptor here comes from a man aged 60-69 years with acute or convalescent COVID-19.

The chain combines TRBV27 with TRBJ2-2, with 7 bases aligning to TRBD1. Per germline, CDR1 MNHEY and CDR2 SMNVEV (reference sequence). The CDR3 runs 17 residues. Trimming cost V 4 bases and J 6 bases; bases outside gene matches: 14. CDR3 sequence: CASSSHKGARGAGELFF. CDR3 in DNA: TGTGCCAGCAGTTCCCATAAGGGGGCGAGGGGCGCCGGGGAGCTGTTTTTT.

This clone occurred once. J is TRBJ2-3 and V is TRBV12-5; 9 nucleotides line up with TRBD1. Trimming removed 8 bases from V and 4 bases from J; junction bases left unmatched: 10. CDR1 LGHNT and CDR2 FRNRAP come from the germline V gene. The CDR3 is 15 residues long. The CDR3, as DNA: TGTGCTAGTAGTTCACCGACAGGGGGGTCAGATACGCAGTATTTT. Amino acid sequence: CASSSPTGGSDTQYF.

The chain is built from TRBV19 and TRBJ2-7; the D gene is possibly TRBD2 (6 bases). Germline CDR1 LNHDA, CDR2 SQIVND (reference sequence). V was pared by 3 bases and J by 2 bases, with 8 bases between. The CDR3 runs to 13 residues. Here the CDR3 reads CASSIWGAYEQYF. The CDR3 bases are TGTGCCAGTAGTATTTGGGGGGCCTACGAGCAGTACTTC. Based on the CDR3 plus reference TRBV19 and TRBJ2-7, the full variable domain is DGGITQSPKYLFRKEGQNVTLSCEQNLNHDAMYWYRQDPGQGLRLIYYSQIVNDFQKGDIAEGYSVSREKKESFPLTVTSAQKNPTAFYLCASSIWGAYEQYFGPGTRLTVT.

The genes are TRBV9 and TRBJ1-4, with 11 bases aligning to TRBD1. V lost 3 bases, J lost 2 bases, and 6 bases stayed unmatched. This CDR3 has 17 amino acids. The V gene's germline CDR1 is SGDLS and CDR2 YYNGEE. CDR3 amino acids: CASSGTGGSRTNEKLFF. Here the CDR3 DNA reads TGTGCCAGCAGCGGGACAGGGGGCTCGAGGACTAATGAAAAACTGTTTTTT.

This clone was observed a single time. The chain carries TRBV6-5 and TRBJ2-3, with TRBD2 matching over 8 bases. In germline, CDR1 is MNHEY, CDR2 SVGAGI. The CDR3 is 12 residues long. With 6 bases clipped from V and 9 bases from J, the junction kept 5 bases outside the gene matches. The CDR3 sequence: CASRGPGGTQYF. In DNA, the CDR3 is TGTGCCAGCAGGGGACCGGGGGGGACGCAGTATTTT.

The J gene is TRBJ1-1, the V gene TRBV6-5, with TRBD1 matching over 7 bases. CDR3 length: 14 residues. V trimming: 6 bases; J trimming: 1 base; junction bases outside the gene matches: 5. Germline-derived CDR1 and CDR2 are MNHEY and SVGAGI. The CDR3 DNA sequence: TGTGCCAGCAGACTCCGGACAGGGAACACTGAAGCTTTCTTT. Its translation is CASRLRTGNTEAFF.

The chain uses TRBV2 and TRBJ2-2; possible D gene TRBD2, 7 bases. CDR3 size: 18 residues. Germline-derived CDR1 and CDR2 are SNHLY and FYNNEI. V was pared by 4 bases and J by 5 bases, with 23 bases between. As DNA, the CDR3 is TGTGCCAGCAGTGCGCGCCGATGGGGGGGGCTGGGGACCGGGGAGCTGTTTTTT. Its translation is CASSARRWGGLGTGELFF.

The V gene is TRBV28, the J gene TRBJ2-7; 7 bases line up with TRBD1. Germline CDR1 reads MDHEN; CDR2 reads SYDVKM. CDR3 length: 15 amino acids. With 6 bases clipped from V and 2 bases from J, the junction kept 10 bases outside the gene matches. The CDR3 coding sequence is TGTGCCAGCAGGGGTTCCGGGACAGTTACCTACGAGCAGTACTTC. Translating it yields CASRGSGTVTYEQYF.

This rearrangement joins TRBV2 to TRBJ1-2; D remains ambiguous. V lost 1 base to trimming and J lost 1 base, with 4 bases between them. The germline V gene has CDR1 SNHLY and CDR2 FYNNEI. The CDR3 runs to 13 residues. The CDR3, as DNA: TGTGCCAGCAGTGAAGGCAGTAACTATGGCTACACCTTC. This gives the protein CASSEGSNYGYTF.

J is TRBJ2-7 and V is TRBV19, with 11 positions matching TRBD2. Germline CDR1 LNHDA, CDR2 SQIVND (reference sequence). V dropped 0 bases and J dropped 4; count of bases not matched to a gene: 8. The CDR3 is made up of 17 amino acids. Written as DNA, the CDR3 is TGTGCCAGTAGTATAGAAGGGACTAGCGGTCGAGGGTACGAGCAGTACTTC. Protein: CASSIEGTSGRGYEQYF.

V is TRBV3-1 (or the pseudogene TRBV3-2) and J is TRBJ2-1; 8 nucleotides line up with TRBD2. Germline V gene lookup returns CDR1 LGHDT and CDR2 YNNKEL (reference sequence). The V gene end was trimmed by 4 bases and the J gene end by 5 bases; junction bases not matched to a gene: 7. The CDR3 contains 15 residues. The DNA of the CDR3 is TGTGCCAGCAGCCCTGCCGGGACTAGAGACAATGAGCAGTTCTTC. Residues: CASSPAGTRDNEQFF.

The V and J genes are TRBV30 and TRBJ2-7; D is unclear. The CDR3 has 15 residues. V was trimmed by 3 bases and J by 2 bases, leaving 17 bases between them. Germline CDR1 is GTSNPN and CDR2 is SVGIG (reference sequence). The chain's CDR3 is CAWSHRVFPPYEQYF. CDR3 DNA sequence: TGTGCCTGGAGCCACCGGGTTTTCCCCCCCTACGAGCAGTACTTC.

This sequence joins TRBV2 and TRBJ1-2; 8 bases align to TRBD1. The CDR3 is made up of 12 amino acids. Germline V gene data show CDR1 as SNHLY and CDR2 as FYNNEI. V lost 8 bases and J lost 8; bases outside the gene matches: 7. CDR3 amino acids: CASATGGYGYTF. The CDR3 DNA sequence: TGTGCCAGCGCCACAGGGGGATACGGCTACACCTTC.

The V gene is TRBV3-1 (or the pseudogene TRBV3-2), the J gene TRBJ2-1, with 8 positions matching TRBD2. Trimming at V came to 4 bases and at J to 6 bases, leaving 2 bases not matched to a gene. The CDR3 contains 13 residues. Germline V gives CDR1 LGHDT, CDR2 YNNKEL (reference sequence). The CDR3 region is CASSLAGSNEQFF. For the CDR3, the DNA is TGTGCCAGCAGCCTAGCGGGAAGCAATGAGCAGTTCTTC.

The chain recombines TRBV2 with TRBJ2-7, with TRBD1 matching 8 bases. Germline V gene lookup returns CDR1 SNHLY and CDR2 FYNNEI. The CDR3 consists of 13 residues. V trimming: 8 bases; J trimming: 3 bases; junction bases outside the gene matches: 6. The CDR3 nucleotides read TGTGCCAGCGGACAGGGCGTCGACTACGAGCAGTACTTC. It translates to CASGQGVDYEQYF.

The genes are TRBV7-3 and TRBJ1-5, with 9 nucleotides matching TRBD1. Germline CDR1 SGHTA, CDR2 FQGTGA. Trimming at V came to 10 bases and at J to 5 bases, leaving 15 bases not matched to a gene. This CDR3 is built from 16 residues. The CDR3 is CATPTTPGTGYQPQHF. In nucleotides, the CDR3 is TGTGCCACCCCTACTACCCCCGGGACAGGGTATCAGCCCCAGCATTTT.

This clone was counted only a few times. The chain carries TRBV10-3 and TRBJ1-5, with D perhaps TRBD1 (5 bases). This CDR3 is built from 14 residues. The germline CDR1 and CDR2 sequences are ENHRY and SYGVKD. V was cut by 6 bases and J by 2 bases, with 11 bases left in between. The CDR3 loop reads CAISGAGGNQPQHF. The DNA for the CDR3 is TGTGCCATCAGCGGGGCGGGGGGCAATCAGCCCCAGCATTTT.

The V gene is TRBV7-2, the J gene TRBJ2-3; the D gene is possibly TRBD1 (6 bases). CDR1 and CDR2 (germline): SGHTA, FQGNSA. V gave up 3 bases and J gave up 12 bases, with 10 bases separating them. This CDR3 is built from 11 residues. The DNA for the CDR3 is TGTGCCAGCAGCTTGGACAGAGCACAGTATTTT. The encoded protein is CASSLDRAQYF.

J is TRBJ2-7 and V is TRBV7-8, with TRBD2 as a possible D gene (5 bases). Trimming stripped 5 bases from V and 3 bases from J, with 17 bases between. Germline CDR1 is SGHVS and CDR2 is FQNEAQ. This CDR3 has 15 amino acids. This chain's CDR3 is CASSPLRGPLYEQYF. The CDR3 DNA is TGTGCCAGCAGCCCCCTCCGAGGGCCTCTCTACGAGCAGTACTTC.

This clone was observed a handful of times. The genes are TRBV28 and TRBJ1-1; D unresolved. Trimming left V 2 bases short and J 1 base short, with 14 bases between. The CDR3 is made up of 16 amino acids. Germline CDR1 and CDR2: MDHEN and SYDVKM. CDR3 residues: CASSLGVEGWNTEAFF. The CDR3, as DNA: TGTGCCAGCAGTTTAGGGGTCGAGGGTTGGAACACTGAAGCTTTCTTT.

This clone is a singleton in its sample. The V call is TRBV14, the J call TRBJ2-5; 9 bases align to TRBD2. Trimming cost V 1 base and J 4 bases; bases outside gene matches: 4. The CDR3 has 15 amino acids. Germline V gene lookup returns CDR1 SGHDN and CDR2 FVKESK. CDR3 DNA sequence: TGTGCCAGCAGCCAAGGGGTAGCGGGAGTAGAGACCCAGTACTTC. Translating it yields CASSQGVAGVETQYF. Filled out from reference TRBV14 and TRBJ2-5, the complete variable domain reads EAGVTQFPSHSVIEKGQTVTLRCDPISGHDNLYWYRRVMGKEIKFLLHFVKESKQDESGMPNNRFLAERTGGTYSTLKVQPAELEDSGVYFCASSQGVAGVETQYFGPGTRLLVL.

By share of the sample, this clone is medium-sized. The CDR3 DNA reads as TGTGCCAGCAGCCAGGACAGGGGGTTCTCTAATTCACCCCTCCACTTT. It codes for CASSQDRGFSNSPLHF. The chain employs TRBV11-2 and TRBJ1-6, with 10 bases fitting TRBD1. Per germline, CDR1 SGHAT and CDR2 FQNNGV. This CDR3 is built from 16 residues. Losses at the gene ends were 5 bases for V and 6 bases for J; bases not matched to a gene: 7. The complete variable domain, with remaining parts taken from reference TRBV11-2 and TRBJ1-6, reads EAGVAQSPRYKIIEKRQSVAFWCNPISGHATLYWYQQILGQGPKLLIQFQNNGVVDDSQLPKDRFSAERLKGVDSTLKIQPAKLEDSAVYLCASSQDRGFSNSPLHFGNGTRLTVT.

The J gene is TRBJ1-1, the V gene TRBV6-5; 7 bases are a match to TRBD1. The CDR3 has 13 residues. The V and J ends lost 8 bases and 11 bases, in that order; junction bases with no gene match: 14. Germline V CDR1 and CDR2: MNHEY, SVGAGI. CDR3 protein: CASRDRSTLGAFF. DNA of the CDR3: TGTGCCAGCCGGGACAGATCTACCCTTGGGGCTTTCTTT.

This rearrangement joins TRBV28 to TRBJ1-5, with TRBD1 identical over 8 bases. This CDR3 has 13 amino acids. Germline V gene lookup returns CDR1 MDHEN and CDR2 SYDVKM. Trimming took 7 bases from V and 7 from J; bases not matched to a gene: 6. The CDR3 spells CASTGTGRQPQHF. DNA for the CDR3: TGTGCCAGCACCGGGACAGGTCGGCAGCCCCAGCATTTT.

This chain uses TRBV5-1 with TRBJ1-1; tentatively, D is TRBD1 (6 bases). V shed 0 bases and J shed 1 base, with 7 bases lying between them. This CDR3 contains 14 residues. The germline V gene encodes CDR1 SGHRS and CDR2 YFSETQ. CDR3 residues: CASSLVQGNTEAFF. In nucleotides, the CDR3 is TGCGCCAGCAGCTTGGTACAGGGGAACACTGAAGCTTTCTTT.

V is TRBV7-9 and J is TRBJ1-1; a weak D match, TRBD1 (6 bases). The CDR3 has 14 amino acids. The ends were cut back, 5 bases at V and 8 bases at J, with 18 bases in the middle. Germline lookup yields CDR1 SEHNR and CDR2 FQNEAQ (reference sequence). Written as DNA, the CDR3 is TGTGCCAGCAGCCAAAGGCGGGGGGCCGACGAAGCTTTCTTT. Its translation is CASSQRRGADEAFF.

The chain combines TRBV3-1 (or the pseudogene TRBV3-2) with TRBJ1-6, with 7 bases lining up with TRBD1. The germline CDR1 and CDR2 sequences are LGHDT and YNNKEL (reference sequence). The CDR3 consists of 17 residues. V was pared by 0 bases and J by 5 bases, with 7 bases of the junction left unmatched. In DNA form, the CDR3 reads TGTGCCAGCAGCCAAGATCCAGGGGGACCGAATAATTCACCCCTCCACTTT. Translated, it gives CASSQDPGGPNNSPLHF.

This clone was seen more than once but under ten times. The chain combines TRBV30 with TRBJ1-1, with D tentatively TRBD1 (5 bases). Trimming shortened V by 3 bases and J by 11 bases, and 22 bases separated the two germline ends. CDR1 GTSNPN and CDR2 SVGIG come from the germline V gene (reference sequence). The CDR3 loop spans 14 amino acids. The CDR3, as DNA: TGTGCCTGGAGAGTCGGCGACAGACCCTTGGGTGCTTTCTTT. This sequence encodes CAWRVGDRPLGAFF.

This clone appeared once. This chain connects TRBV18 to TRBJ2-1, with D possibly being TRBD1 (8 bases). Germline CDR1 reads KGHSH; CDR2 reads LQKENI. CDR3 length: 15 residues. V was shortened by 1 base and J by 7 bases, with 14 bases between the two germline ends. Written as DNA, the CDR3 is TGTGCCAGCTCACCACTCGGACAGGGAGGGAATGAGCAGTTCTTC. Its protein product is CASSPLGQGGNEQFF.

V usage is TRBV3-1 (or the pseudogene TRBV3-2) and J usage is TRBJ2-3; 14 bases map to TRBD2. Germline CDR1 reads LGHDT; CDR2 reads YNNKEL (reference sequence). V dropped 4 bases and J dropped 6; count of bases not matched to a gene: 3. The CDR3 contains 15 residues. The CDR3 is CASSLGLAGADTQYF. DNA of the CDR3: TGTGCCAGCAGCCTGGGACTAGCGGGAGCCGATACGCAGTATTTT.

This clone was found a few times. This sequence joins TRBV5-1 and TRBJ1-2; TRBD1 matches 9 bases. CDR1 is SGHRS, CDR2 YFSETQ, per germline. This CDR3 region has 14 residues. Trimming at V came to 3 bases and at J to 8 bases, leaving 8 bases not matched to a gene. The CDR3 spells CASSSESGTGGYTF. The CDR3 DNA follows: TGCGCCAGCAGCTCCGAATCAGGGACAGGGGGCTACACCTTC.

The rearrangement links TRBV30 to TRBJ1-1; weak D call: TRBD1 (5 bases). This CDR3 comprises 13 residues. V was clipped by 3 bases and J by 4 bases, with 12 bases between them. CDR1 is GTSNPN, CDR2 SVGIG, per germline (reference sequence). The CDR3 loop is CAWRVLGGTEAFF. CDR3 sequence (DNA): TGTGCCTGGAGGGTCCTGGGGGGCACTGAAGCTTTCTTT.